This T cell receptor (beta chain) was retrieved from a study of blood T cell repertoires in COVID-19. About the study: T cells, B-cell-depleted T cells, or PBMCs provided the cDNA or gDNA that served as material.

Study processing details: Estimated nucleated cell counts came from reference gene primer amplification. The assay was immunoSEQ multiplex PCR, and TCRdb's table has in-frame clones only and misses some. That table furnishes V, J and clone size, whereas the DNA furnished D and trimming. The sample has 70,000 or so clones, 80% to 90% seen once. The V gene lost 2 bases and the J gene lost 6 bases, with 17 bases spanning the gap. CDR3 length: 15 residues. From germline, CDR1 is MDHEN and CDR2 SYDVKM. The chain links TRBV28 to TRBJ2-7; D gene uncertain. The source of this sequence is a woman younger than 30 with acute or convalescent COVID-19. The sequenced sample was peripheral blood. The CDR3 nucleotides are TGTGCCAGCAGTTTAGCGGCGAAACGTGGGTCCGAGCAGTACTTC. It is translated as CASSLAAKRGSEQYF.